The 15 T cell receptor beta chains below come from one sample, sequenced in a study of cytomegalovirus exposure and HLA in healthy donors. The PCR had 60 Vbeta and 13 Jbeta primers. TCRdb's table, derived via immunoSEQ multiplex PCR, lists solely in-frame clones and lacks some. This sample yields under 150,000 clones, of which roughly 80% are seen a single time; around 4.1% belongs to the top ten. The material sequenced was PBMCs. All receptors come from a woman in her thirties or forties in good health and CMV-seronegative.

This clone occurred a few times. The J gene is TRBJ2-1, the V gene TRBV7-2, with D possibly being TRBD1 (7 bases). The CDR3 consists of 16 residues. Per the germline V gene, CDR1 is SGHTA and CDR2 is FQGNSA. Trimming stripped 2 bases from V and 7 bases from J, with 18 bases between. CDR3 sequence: CASSLNAVRGENEQFF. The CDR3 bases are TGTGCCAGCAGCTTAAACGCTGTCAGGGGGGAAAATGAGCAGTTCTTC.

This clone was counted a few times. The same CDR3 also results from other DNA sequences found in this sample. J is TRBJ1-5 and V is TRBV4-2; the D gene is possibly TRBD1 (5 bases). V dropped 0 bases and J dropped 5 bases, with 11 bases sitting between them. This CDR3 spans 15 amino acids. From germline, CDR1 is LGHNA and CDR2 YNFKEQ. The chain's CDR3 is CASSQDQGGHQPQHF. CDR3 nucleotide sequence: TGTGCCAGCAGCCAAGATCAGGGAGGTCATCAGCCCCAGCATTTT.

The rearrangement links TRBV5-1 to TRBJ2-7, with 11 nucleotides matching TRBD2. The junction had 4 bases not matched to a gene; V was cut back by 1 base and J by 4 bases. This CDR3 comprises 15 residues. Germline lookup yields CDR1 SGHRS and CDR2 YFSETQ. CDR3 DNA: TGCGCCAGCAGCTTGCAGGGACTAGCGGCGTACGAGCAGTACTTC. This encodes CASSLQGLAAYEQYF.

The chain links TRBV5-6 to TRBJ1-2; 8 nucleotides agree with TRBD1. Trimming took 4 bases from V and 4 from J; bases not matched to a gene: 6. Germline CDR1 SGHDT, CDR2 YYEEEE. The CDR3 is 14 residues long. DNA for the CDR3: TGTGCCAGCAGCCCTGGACAGGGCGGCTATGGCTACACCTTC. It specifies CASSPGQGGYGYTF.

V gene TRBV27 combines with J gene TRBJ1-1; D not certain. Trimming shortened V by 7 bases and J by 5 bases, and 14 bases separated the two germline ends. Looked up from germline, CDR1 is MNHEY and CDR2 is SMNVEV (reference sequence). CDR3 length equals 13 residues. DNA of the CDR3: TGTGCCAGCACCGGCGGGGTTTGGACTGAAGCTTTCTTT. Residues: CASTGGVWTEAFF.

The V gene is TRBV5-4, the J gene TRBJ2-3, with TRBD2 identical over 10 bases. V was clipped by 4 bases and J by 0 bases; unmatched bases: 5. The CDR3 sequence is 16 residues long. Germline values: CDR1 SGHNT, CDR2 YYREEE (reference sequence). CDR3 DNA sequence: TGTGCCAGCAGCCCCGGTAGCGGGAGGAGCACAGATACGCAGTATTTT. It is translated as CASSPGSGRSTDTQYF.

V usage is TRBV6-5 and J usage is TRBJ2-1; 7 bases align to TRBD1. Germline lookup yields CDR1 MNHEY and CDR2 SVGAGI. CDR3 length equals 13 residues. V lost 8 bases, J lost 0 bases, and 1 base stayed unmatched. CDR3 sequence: CASRDSSYNEQFF. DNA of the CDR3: TGTGCCAGCCGGGACAGCTCCTACAATGAGCAGTTCTTC.

This CDR3 is CASSQTPGGRSPLHF. The CDR3, as DNA: TGTGCCAGCAGCCAAACACCAGGGGGTAGGTCACCCCTCCACTTT. The J gene is TRBJ1-6, the V gene TRBV14, with 7 bases that match TRBD1. CDR1 is SGHDN and CDR2 is FVKESK in the germline V gene. The ends lost 2 bases at V and 10 bases at J; junction bases unmatched: 8. This CDR3 has 15 amino acids.

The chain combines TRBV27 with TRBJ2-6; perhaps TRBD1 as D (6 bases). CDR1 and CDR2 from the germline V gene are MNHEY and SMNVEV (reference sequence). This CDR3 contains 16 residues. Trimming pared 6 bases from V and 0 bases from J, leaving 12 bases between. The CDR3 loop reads CASSNRDHSGANVLTF. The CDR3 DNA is TGTGCCAGCAGCAACAGGGACCACTCTGGGGCCAACGTCCTGACTTTC.

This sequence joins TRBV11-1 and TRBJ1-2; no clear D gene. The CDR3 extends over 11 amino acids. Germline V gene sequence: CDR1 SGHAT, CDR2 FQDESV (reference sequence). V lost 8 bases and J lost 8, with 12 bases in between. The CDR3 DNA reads TGTGCCAGCGGCCCCAAATACGGCTACACCTTC. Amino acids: CASGPKYGYTF.

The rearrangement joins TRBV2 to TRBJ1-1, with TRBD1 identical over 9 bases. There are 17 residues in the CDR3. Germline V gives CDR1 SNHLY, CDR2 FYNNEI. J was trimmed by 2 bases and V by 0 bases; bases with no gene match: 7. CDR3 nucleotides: TGTGCCAGCAGTGAAGCTGGACAGGGGATTCTAAACACTGAAGCTTTCTTT. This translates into CASSEAGQGILNTEAFF.

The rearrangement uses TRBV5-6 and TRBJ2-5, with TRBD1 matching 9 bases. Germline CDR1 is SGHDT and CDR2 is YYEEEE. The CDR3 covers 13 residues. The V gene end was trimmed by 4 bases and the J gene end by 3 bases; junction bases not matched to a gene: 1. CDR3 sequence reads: CASSRDREETQYF. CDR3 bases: TGTGCCAGCAGCCGGGACAGGGAAGAGACCCAGTACTTC.

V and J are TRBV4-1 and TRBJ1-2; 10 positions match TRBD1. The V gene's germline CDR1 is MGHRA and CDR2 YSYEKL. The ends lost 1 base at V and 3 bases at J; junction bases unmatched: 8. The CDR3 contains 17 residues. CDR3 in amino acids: CASSQAGTGAVYYGYTF. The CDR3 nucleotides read TGCGCCAGCAGCCAAGCCGGGACAGGGGCCGTGTACTATGGCTACACCTTC.

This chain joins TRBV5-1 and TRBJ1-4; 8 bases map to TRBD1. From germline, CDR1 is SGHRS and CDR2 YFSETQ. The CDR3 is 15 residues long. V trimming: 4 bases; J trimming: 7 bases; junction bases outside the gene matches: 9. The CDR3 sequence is CASSIWTGNSEKLFF. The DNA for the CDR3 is TGCGCCAGCAGCATATGGACAGGGAACAGTGAAAAACTGTTTTTT.

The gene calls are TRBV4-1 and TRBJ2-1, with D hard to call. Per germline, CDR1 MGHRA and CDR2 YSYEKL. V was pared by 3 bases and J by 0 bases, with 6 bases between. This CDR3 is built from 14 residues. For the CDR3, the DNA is TGCGCCAGCAGCCAGTCCAGCTCCTACAATGAGCAGTTCTTC. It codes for CASSQSSSYNEQFF.